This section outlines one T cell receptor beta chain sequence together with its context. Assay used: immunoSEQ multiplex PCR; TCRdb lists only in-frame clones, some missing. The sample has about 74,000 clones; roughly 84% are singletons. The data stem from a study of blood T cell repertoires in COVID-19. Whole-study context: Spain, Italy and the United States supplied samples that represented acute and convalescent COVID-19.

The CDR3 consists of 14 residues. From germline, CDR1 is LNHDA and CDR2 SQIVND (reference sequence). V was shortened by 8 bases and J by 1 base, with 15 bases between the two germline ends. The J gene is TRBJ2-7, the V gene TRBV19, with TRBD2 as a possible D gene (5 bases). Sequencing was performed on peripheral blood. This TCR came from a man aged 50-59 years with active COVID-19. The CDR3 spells CASSIREGSYEQYF. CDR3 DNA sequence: TGTGCCAGTTCGATTCGGGAAGGATCCTACGAGCAGTACTTC.